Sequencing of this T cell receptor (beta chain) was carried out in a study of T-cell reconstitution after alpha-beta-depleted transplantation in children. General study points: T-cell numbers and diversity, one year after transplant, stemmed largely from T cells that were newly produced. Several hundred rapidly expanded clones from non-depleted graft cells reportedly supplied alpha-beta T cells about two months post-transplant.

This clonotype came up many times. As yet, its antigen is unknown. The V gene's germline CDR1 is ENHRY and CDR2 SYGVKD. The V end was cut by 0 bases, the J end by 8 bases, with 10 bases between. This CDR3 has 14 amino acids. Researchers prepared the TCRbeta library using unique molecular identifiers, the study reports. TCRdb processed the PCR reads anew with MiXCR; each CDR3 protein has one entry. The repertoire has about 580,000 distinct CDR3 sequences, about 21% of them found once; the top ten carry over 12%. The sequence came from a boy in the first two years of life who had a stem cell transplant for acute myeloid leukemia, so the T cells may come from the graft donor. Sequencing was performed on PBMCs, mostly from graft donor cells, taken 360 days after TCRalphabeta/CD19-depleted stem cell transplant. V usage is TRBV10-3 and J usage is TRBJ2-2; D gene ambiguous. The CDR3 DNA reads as TGTGCCATCAGTGAGTCGAGTCCCGAAGGGGAGCTGTTTTTT. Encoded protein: CAISESSPEGELFF.